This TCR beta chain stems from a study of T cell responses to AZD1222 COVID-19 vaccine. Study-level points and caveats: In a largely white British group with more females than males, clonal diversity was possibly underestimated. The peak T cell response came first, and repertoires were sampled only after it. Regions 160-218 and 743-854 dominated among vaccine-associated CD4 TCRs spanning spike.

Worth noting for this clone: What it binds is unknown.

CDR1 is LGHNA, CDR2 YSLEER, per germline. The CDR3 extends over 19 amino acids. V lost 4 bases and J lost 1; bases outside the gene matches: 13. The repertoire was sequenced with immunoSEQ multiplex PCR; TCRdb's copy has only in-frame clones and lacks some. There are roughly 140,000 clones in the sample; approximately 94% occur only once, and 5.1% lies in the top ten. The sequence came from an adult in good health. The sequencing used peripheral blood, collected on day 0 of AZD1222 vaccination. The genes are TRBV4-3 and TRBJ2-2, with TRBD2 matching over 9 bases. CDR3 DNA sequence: TGCGCCAGCAGCCTCTCTGGGATAGCGGGGGCCCTGAACACCGGGGAGCTGTTTTTT. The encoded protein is CASSLSGIAGALNTGELFF.